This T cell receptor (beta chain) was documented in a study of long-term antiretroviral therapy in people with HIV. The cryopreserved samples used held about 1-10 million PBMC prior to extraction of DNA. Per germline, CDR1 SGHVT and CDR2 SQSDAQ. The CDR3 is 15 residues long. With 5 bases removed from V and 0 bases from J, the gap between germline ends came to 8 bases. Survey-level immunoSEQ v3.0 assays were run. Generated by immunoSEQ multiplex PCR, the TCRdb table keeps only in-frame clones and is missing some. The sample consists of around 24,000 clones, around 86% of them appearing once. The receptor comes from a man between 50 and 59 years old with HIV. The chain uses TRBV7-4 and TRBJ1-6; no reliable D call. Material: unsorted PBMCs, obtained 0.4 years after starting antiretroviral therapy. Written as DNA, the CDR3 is TGTGCCAGCAGCCCGGAGCCCTCCTATAATTCACCCCTCCACTTT. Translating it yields CASSPEPSYNSPLHF.